Given below is one TCR beta chain in context. Its antigen is currently unknown. Trimming pared 3 bases from V and 7 bases from J, leaving 18 bases between. The CDR3 spans 15 residues. CDR1 MNHEY and CDR2 SMNVEV come from the germline V gene (reference sequence). These data come from a study of B cell selection in AIRE deficiency. Findings of the study overall: In TCRBV usage, CDR3 length and diversity, patient Tconv and Treg cells matched healthy donors. Shared Treg sequences had shorter CDR3s, biased toward rearrangements with few non-templated insertions. Patient Tconv cells held roughly 28% of Treg sequences shared by healthy donors.

Data came from immunoSEQ multiplex PCR; TCRdb stores just in-frame clones and leaves some out. The data contain around 14,000 clones, about 92% of them singletons. Regulatory T cells were sorted as CD4+CD25hiCD127low/negative. Sequences were obtained from Tregs sorted from PBMCs. The chain uses TRBV27 and TRBJ1-2, with D hard to call. The sequence was collected from a human donor with AIRE deficiency. In DNA form, the CDR3 reads TGTGCCAGCAGTTTCACTCGTTGGGTTGAAAGTGGCTACACCTTC. Amino acids: CASSFTRWVESGYTF.